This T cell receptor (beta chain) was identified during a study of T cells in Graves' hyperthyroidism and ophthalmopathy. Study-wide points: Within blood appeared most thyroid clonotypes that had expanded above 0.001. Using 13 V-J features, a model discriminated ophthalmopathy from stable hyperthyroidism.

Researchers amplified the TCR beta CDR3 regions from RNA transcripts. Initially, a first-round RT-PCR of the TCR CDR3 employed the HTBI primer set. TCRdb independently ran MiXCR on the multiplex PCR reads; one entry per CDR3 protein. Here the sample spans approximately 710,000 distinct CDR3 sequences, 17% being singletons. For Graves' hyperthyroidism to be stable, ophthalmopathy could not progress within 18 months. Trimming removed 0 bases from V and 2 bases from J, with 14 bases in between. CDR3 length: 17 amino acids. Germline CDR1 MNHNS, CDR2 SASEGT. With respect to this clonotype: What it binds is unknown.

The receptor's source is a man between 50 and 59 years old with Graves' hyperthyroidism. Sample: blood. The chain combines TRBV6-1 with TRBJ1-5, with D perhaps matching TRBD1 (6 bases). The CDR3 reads CASSEAGGRGGNQPQHF. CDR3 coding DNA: TGTGCCAGCAGTGAAGCGGGGGGGCGAGGGGGCAATCAGCCCCAGCATTTT.